These T cell receptor beta chains were read from a single sample in a study of T cell repertoires in cytomegalovirus infection. TCRdb called the reads again in MiXCR, with one record for every CDR3 protein. The sample comprises fewer than 1,000,000 distinct CDR3 sequences, around 32% of which are singletons, and around 15% rests with the top ten. These TCRs' antigens remain unknown. Sequences were derived from cultured CD8+ T cells from PBMCs, sampled from culture after CMV antigen stimulation. The receptor source for this set is a human donor in good health (CMV status not recorded). Some clones in this sample may be carry-over from other donors' samples. Both conserved end residues are part of each CDR3. A D gene is named only where the DNA matches it firmly. Not all rows give a size; the values are once, few, many and, for expanded clones, a class.

J,V,size,D,CDR3,DNA
TRBJ2-5,TRBV20-1,.,.,CSARDYSEVKETQYF,TGCAGTGCTAGAGACTACTCAGAAGTTAAAGAGACCCAGTACTTC
TRBJ1-2,TRBV9,.,.,CASSVGFRDRDKINYGYTF,TGTGCCAGCAGCGTAGGATTCCGCGACAGAGATAAAATAAACTATGGCTACACCTTC
TRBJ2-1,TRBV7-6,.,.,CASSLGGGEGINEQFF,TGTGCCAGCAGCTTAGGTGGGGGAGAGGGCATAAATGAGCAGTTCTTC
TRBJ1-1,TRBV6-6,once,.,CASSRGQQEMNTQAFF,TGTGCCAGCAGTCGAGGACAGCAAGAAATGAACACTCAAGCTTTCTTT
TRBJ1-6,TRBV27,.,.,CASSPRGSPLHF,TGTGCCAGCAGTCCCAGGGGTTCACCCCTCCACTTT
TRBJ2-3,TRBV6-5,.,.,CASSLSLYTDTQYF,TGTGCCAGCAGCCTCTCCCTTTACACAGATACGCAGTATTTT
TRBJ2-3,TRBV7-9,many,.,CASGGGFSGPTDTQYF,TGTGCCAGCGGCGGGGGCTTTTCGGGTCCCACAGATACGCAGTATTTT
TRBJ1-5,TRBV24-1,.,.,CATKRAGPWVQPQHF,TGTGCCACCAAGAGGGCAGGGCCCTGGGTTCAGCCCCAGCATTTT
TRBJ2-2,TRBV18,few,.,CASSTSEDTGELFF,TGTGCCAGCTCAACCTCGGAAGACACCGGGGAGCTGTTTTTT
TRBJ2-3,TRBV6-5,few,.,CASSSISETDTQYF,TGTGCCAGCAGCAGTATTAGCGAGACAGATACGCAGTATTTT
TRBJ2-1,TRBV4-1,.,.,CASSQEGFNEQFF,TGCGCCAGCAGCCAAGAAGGGTTCAATGAGCAGTTCTTC
TRBJ2-7,TRBV19,.,.,CVSSTMILDRDTYYEQYF,TGTGTCAGTAGCACAATGATACTAGACCGGGACACCTACTACGAGCAGTACTTC
TRBJ1-5,TRBV27,once,.,CATGLVGHGQPQHF,TGTGCCACCGGCCTAGTAGGGCATGGGCAGCCCCAGCATTTT
TRBJ1-5,TRBV15,.,.,CATSSGRINQPQHF,TGTGCCACCAGCAGCGGGCGGATCAATCAGCCCCAGCATTTT
TRBJ2-1,TRBV7-9,many,TRBD2,CASHVGGGLDEQFF,TGTGCCAGCCACGTCGGCGGGGGACTCGATGAGCAGTTCTTC
TRBJ2-1,TRBV7-6,.,.,CASSLRGAPLFEQFF,TGTGCCAGCAGTCTCAGGGGGGCCCCTTTGTTTGAGCAGTTCTTC
TRBJ1-3,TRBV19,.,.,CASSSLGGVAGNTIYF,TGTGCCAGTAGTTCTCTGGGAGGAGTTGCTGGAAACACCATATATTTT
TRBJ1-6,TRBV27,.,.,CASSLWQGSYNSPLHF,TGTGCCAGCAGTTTATGGCAGGGCTCCTATAATTCACCCCTCCACTTT
TRBJ2-7,TRBV5-1,few,TRBD1,CASREGQGDYEQYF,TGCGCCAGCAGGGAGGGACAGGGGGACTACGAGCAGTACTTC
TRBJ1-1,TRBV7-2,many,TRBD1,CASTLPGPGQVNMNTEAFF,TGTGCCAGCACCCTCCCTGGTCCAGGACAGGTCAACATGAACACTGAAGCTTTCTTT
TRBJ2-1,TRBV6-6,.,TRBD2,CASSPRGRGGLFSSTEQFF,TGTGCCAGCAGCCCCCGTGGGCGGGGGGGCCTATTTTCCTCCACTGAGCAGTTCTTC
TRBJ2-2,TRBV7-7,.,.,CASSSLGRGPGELFF,TGTGCTAGCAGCTCCCTGGGAAGGGGACCCGGGGAGCTGTTTTTT
TRBJ2-1,TRBV4-1,.,.,CASSHRTSSYNEQFF,TGCGCCAGCAGCCACAGGACCTCCTCCTACAATGAGCAGTTCTTC
TRBJ2-2,TRBV20-1,.,TRBD2,CSARDDASGGLPWAGELFF,TGCAGTGCTAGAGATGATGCTAGCGGGGGTCTTCCATGGGCCGGGGAGCTGTTTTTT
TRBJ1-1,TRBV11-1,once,.,CASSFPEANRLNTEAFF,TGTGCCAGCAGCTTTCCCGAAGCTAACAGACTGAACACTGAAGCTTTCTTT
TRBJ2-1,TRBV10-3,.,.,CAISESAGRLYNEQFF,TGTGCCATCAGTGAGTCGGCAGGGCGGCTGTACAATGAGCAGTTCTTC
TRBJ2-2,TRBV6-1,few,.,CASSEAGAGFGELFF,TGTGCCAGCAGTGAAGCGGGGGCAGGGTTCGGGGAGCTGTTTTTT
TRBJ2-7,TRBV10-2,.,.,CASSESAGLPDEQYF,TGCGCCAGCAGTGAGTCGGCAGGGCTCCCCGACGAGCAGTACTTC
TRBJ2-2,TRBV7-9,few,.,CASSPAGHINTGELFF,TGTGCCAGCAGCCCCGCTGGACATATTAACACCGGGGAGCTGTTTTTT
TRBJ2-2,TRBV6-1,many,TRBD2,CASSERLAGGHTGELFF,TGTGCCAGCAGTGAAAGACTAGCGGGGGGGCATACCGGGGAGCTGTTTTTT
TRBJ1-1,TRBV12-3/TRBV12-4,.,.,CASSSGWTNTEAFF,TGTGCCAGCAGCTCGGGTTGGACTAACACTGAAGCTTTCTTT
TRBJ2-5,TRBV7-2,many,.,CASSHATGWSETQYF,TGTGCCAGCAGCCATGCGACGGGCTGGTCGGAGACCCAGTACTTC
TRBJ1-4,TRBV28,.,.,CASSFPNRVTRAKLFF,TGTGCCAGCAGTTTTCCAAACAGGGTGACAAGAGCAAAACTGTTTTTT
TRBJ1-2,TRBV13,.,.,CASSLGREGYGYTF,TGTGCCAGCAGCTTAGGCAGGGAGGGCTATGGCTACACCTTC
TRBJ2-6,TRBV12-3/TRBV12-4,many,.,CASNRLNSGANVLTF,TGTGCCAGCAATAGGCTAAACTCTGGGGCCAACGTCCTGACTTTC
TRBJ2-1,TRBV7-9,many,.,CASSLGGYPLEQFF,TGTGCCAGCAGCTTAGGGGGATACCCCCTTGAGCAGTTCTTC
TRBJ2-2,TRBV7-8,.,.,CASCPRLYGELFF,TGTGCCAGCTGCCCACGGCTCTACGGGGAGCTGTTTTTT
TRBJ2-1,TRBV7-9,few,TRBD2,CASSLPGGGLYNEQFF,TGTGCCAGCAGCCTCCCTGGGGGGGGTCTTTACAATGAGCAGTTCTTC
TRBJ2-2,TRBV7-2,few,TRBD1,CASSLKGAVTTGELFF,TGTGCCAGCAGCTTAAAGGGGGCAGTGACCACCGGGGAGCTGTTTTTT
TRBJ1-4,TRBV27,few,.,CASRPGLSTQLFF,TGTGCCAGCAGACCGGGTCTCTCCACACAACTGTTTTTT
TRBJ1-6,TRBV20-1,.,TRBD1,CSARGTGEGNSPLHF,TGCAGTGCTAGAGGGACAGGGGAAGGCAATTCACCCCTCCACTTT
TRBJ2-7,TRBV27,.,.,CASAPGGDYEQYF,TGTGCCAGCGCCCCAGGGGGGGACTACGAGCAGTACTTC
TRBJ1-1,TRBV28,.,TRBD1,CASWDRGLGEAFF,TGTGCCAGCTGGGACAGGGGGCTTGGTGAAGCTTTCTTT
TRBJ2-3,TRBV27,.,.,CASSPHGTSYTQYF,TGTGCCAGCAGCCCTCACGGGACAAGCTATACGCAGTATTTT
TRBJ2-3,TRBV19,few,.,CASSTQTDTQYF,TGTGCCAGTAGTACCCAGACCGATACGCAGTATTTT